This is a list of T cell receptor beta chains from one sample in a study of long-term antiretroviral therapy in people with HIV. Repertoires were generated with immunoSEQ multiplex PCR, while TCRdb's copy carries only in-frame clones and drops some. Altogether about 13,000 clones are present, 80% being singletons, with the ten largest covering 10% to 15%. Here the sequenced sample was unsorted PBMCs, taken 3.2 years before starting antiretroviral therapy. The receptor source for this set is a middle-aged man with HIV. CDR3s include the opening cysteine and the closing phenylalanine or tryptophan. D genes are given only for firm matches. Expanded clones get a size class; other rows say once, few or many, or leave the size out.

d_call	clone_size	j_call	v_call	cdr3_nt	cdr3_aa
NA	NA	TRBJ2-3	TRBV5-5	TGTGCCAGCAGCTTGTGGGGACCGAATACGCAGTATTTT	CASSLWGPNTQYF
NA	NA	TRBJ1-1	TRBV7-9	TGTGCCAGCAGCTTAGGGGGAATGGTGAGAGCTTTCTTT	CASSLGGMVRAFF
NA	NA	TRBJ2-1	TRBV5-1	TGCGCCAGCAGCGAGGTGGTAGGGAACAATGAGCAGTTCTTC	CASSEVVGNNEQFF
NA	once	TRBJ2-4	TRBV2	TGTGCCAGTTCTGGAATGGCCAAAAACATTCAGTACTTC	CASSGMAKNIQYF
NA	NA	TRBJ2-3	TRBV6-1	TGTGCCAGCCAGTTTAATCTGGGCCAAGATACGCAGTATTTT	CASQFNLGQDTQYF
TRBD2	NA	TRBJ2-4	TRBV5-1	TGCGCCAGCAGCTTGGACAGCGGGGGGTCATTAATTCAGTACTTC	CASSLDSGGSLIQYF
NA	NA	TRBJ2-1	TRBV10-3	TGTGCCATCAGTGGGGGGACCGACTCGCTGGAGCAGTTCTTC	CAISGGTDSLEQFF
NA	NA	TRBJ2-7	TRBV18	TGTGCCAGCTCACCCCCGGGGCGCAAGGGAGAGCAGTACTTC	CASSPPGRKGEQYF
NA	NA	TRBJ2-1	TRBV7-3	TGTGCCAGCAGCTCTTACCCTTACAATGAGCAGTTCTTC	CASSSYPYNEQFF
TRBD1	NA	TRBJ2-1	TRBV2	TGTGCCAGCAGCCCGGGACAGGACTACAATGAGCAGTTCTTC	CASSPGQDYNEQFF
NA	NA	TRBJ1-1	TRBV18	TGTGCCAGCTCACCGGGGGGGGCCAGGACTGAAGCTTTCTTT	CASSPGGARTEAFF
TRBD1	NA	TRBJ2-7	TRBV19	TGTGCCAGTAGTTTCTCCGGGACAGGGGGCACCGAGCAGTACTTC	CASSFSGTGGTEQYF
TRBD2	NA	TRBJ2-3	TRBV7-9	TGTGCCAGCAGCTCGACTAGCGGGGGGAGCACAGATACGCAGTATTTT	CASSSTSGGSTDTQYF
TRBD1	NA	TRBJ1-1	TRBV5-1	TGCGCCAGCAGCTCAGGGGGCAGCGGCACTGAAGCTTTCTTT	CASSSGGSGTEAFF
TRBD1	NA	TRBJ2-7	TRBV5-6	TGTGCCAGCACCGGGACAGGGGGAGGCTACGAGCAGTACTTC	CASTGTGGGYEQYF
NA	NA	TRBJ1-1	TRBV6-6	TGTGCCAGCAGTTACCTGGGGGATACTGAAGCTTTCTTT	CASSYLGDTEAFF
TRBD1	NA	TRBJ2-2	TRBV19	TGTGCCAGTTCCACAGGGGGCTGGAACACCGGGGAGCTGTTTTTT	CASSTGGWNTGELFF
TRBD2	NA	TRBJ2-2	TRBV19	TGTGCCATTCCAGCGGGGGGGGGCACCGGGGAGCTGTTTTTT	CAIPAGGGTGELFF
TRBD1	NA	TRBJ2-1	TRBV28	TGTGCCAGCACCAACCGGGACAGGGTAGTTCATGAGCAGTTCTTC	CASTNRDRVVHEQFF
TRBD1	once	TRBJ1-4	TRBV5-1	TGCGCCAGCAGCATAGTGCCGGGACAGGGATTGACAACTAATGAAAAACTGTTTTTT	CASSIVPGQGLTTNEKLFF
NA	NA	TRBJ2-3	TRBV6-5	TGTGCCAGCAACCGGGGGGCCCTTAGCACAGATACGCAGTATTTT	CASNRGALSTDTQYF
NA	medium-sized	TRBJ1-5	TRBV7-2	TGTGCCAGCAGCTCCAGTGCGGGACACGTCAATCAGCCCCAGCATTTT	CASSSSAGHVNQPQHF
TRBD1	NA	TRBJ1-2	TRBV10-3	TGTGCCATCCCCGAGGACAGGGGAGATGGCTACACCTTC	CAIPEDRGDGYTF
TRBD1	NA	TRBJ2-1	TRBV13	TGTGCCAGCAGCAGCCGGGACAGGGATAATGAGCAGTTCTTC	CASSSRDRDNEQFF
NA	few	TRBJ2-7	TRBV11-2	TGTGCCAGCAGCCCCATTAGTAGGGGGAGGGGACAGAGCTACGAGCAGTACTTC	CASSPISRGRGQSYEQYF
NA	once	TRBJ1-4	TRBV4-2	TGTGCCAGCAGCCAAGCCCTGGAGCCGACGAATGAAAAACTGTTTTTT	CASSQALEPTNEKLFF
TRBD1	NA	TRBJ1-1	TRBV13	TGTGCCAGCAGCACCCGACAGGGGTTGGACACTGAAGCTTTCTTT	CASSTRQGLDTEAFF
TRBD1	NA	TRBJ1-4	TRBV5-5	TGTGCCAGCAGCTTGGGGCAGGGGGTGCGAGAAAAACTGTTTTTT	CASSLGQGVREKLFF
TRBD1	NA	TRBJ2-7	TRBV7-2	TGTGCCAGCAGCTCATACAGGGGGCAGTACGAGCAGTACTTC	CASSSYRGQYEQYF
TRBD2	NA	TRBJ2-1	TRBV18	TGTGCCAGCTCACCTCTAGCGGGGGGGGACAATGAGCAGTTCTTC	CASSPLAGGDNEQFF
NA	NA	TRBJ1-4	TRBV28	TGTGCCAGCAGTATATCGCCGGAAAAACTGTTTTTT	CASSISPEKLFF
NA	NA	TRBJ1-3	TRBV30	TGTGCCTGGAGGGATATCTCTGGAAACACCATATATTTT	CAWRDISGNTIYF
NA	NA	TRBJ1-2	TRBV2	TGTGCCAGCCGGAGCCTCGGGGGAGGGACCTATGGCTACACCTTC	CASRSLGGGTYGYTF
TRBD2	NA	TRBJ2-3	TRBV30	TGTGCCTGGAGTAGGGGGCTAGCGGGGTCCACAGATACGCAGTATTTT	CAWSRGLAGSTDTQYF
NA	NA	TRBJ1-4	TRBV10-3	TGTGCCATCAGAGCCTCAGGGGAGGGTAATGAAAAACTGTTTTTT	CAIRASGEGNEKLFF
TRBD1	few	TRBJ1-2	TRBV6-1	TGTGCCAGCAGTGAATCCCCCGGACAGGGGGTATTAGGCTACACCTTC	CASSESPGQGVLGYTF
NA	NA	TRBJ1-1	TRBV5-6	TGTGCCAGCAGCTTGGGGGGGGAAGCTTTCTTT	CASSLGGEAFF
TRBD1	NA	TRBJ1-2	TRBV6-5	TGTGCCAGCAGTGCTACAGGGGTCTATGGCTACACCTTC	CASSATGVYGYTF
NA	NA	TRBJ2-4	TRBV5-1	TGCGCCAGCAGCTTGGAAGGGACGGAGAAAAAGATTCAGTACTTC	CASSLEGTEKKIQYF
NA	NA	TRBJ2-1	TRBV6-1	TGTGCCAGCAGTTCCCATCTCTACAATGAGCAGTTCTTC	CASSSHLYNEQFF
NA	NA	TRBJ1-3	TRBV6-1	TGTGCCAGCACCGGGGATGGAAACACCATATATTTT	CASTGDGNTIYF
NA	few	TRBJ2-7	TRBV27	TGTGCCAGCAGTTTAACCGGGGGCGCGCCTTGGTACGAGCAGTACTTC	CASSLTGGAPWYEQYF